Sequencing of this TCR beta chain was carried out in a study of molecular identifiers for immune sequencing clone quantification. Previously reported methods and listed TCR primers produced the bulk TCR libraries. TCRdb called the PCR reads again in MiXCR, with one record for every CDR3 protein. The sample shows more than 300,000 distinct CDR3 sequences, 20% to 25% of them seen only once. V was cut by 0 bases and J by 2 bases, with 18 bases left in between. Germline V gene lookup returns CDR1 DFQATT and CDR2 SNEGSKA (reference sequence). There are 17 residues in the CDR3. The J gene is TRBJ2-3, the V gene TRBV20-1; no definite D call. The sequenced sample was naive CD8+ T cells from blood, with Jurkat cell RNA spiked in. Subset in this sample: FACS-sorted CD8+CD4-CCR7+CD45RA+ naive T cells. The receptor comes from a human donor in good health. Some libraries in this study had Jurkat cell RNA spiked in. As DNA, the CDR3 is TGCAGTGCTAGAGATAATACGGATACCCTCCTCACAGATACGCAGTATTTT. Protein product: CSARDNTDTLLTDTQYF.